The rows below give T cell receptor beta chains drawn from one sample of a study of technical replicates of blood from a few donors. Only in-frame clones appear in the TCRdb table, and some are missing; sequencing was by immunoSEQ multiplex PCR. The sample lists 66,000 or so clones, around nine tenths occurring once. Sequencing was done on a sample of PBMCs. Receptors were obtained from a human donor in good health. Some clones in this sample may be carry-over from other donors' samples. Both conserved end residues are part of each CDR3. A D gene is named only where the DNA matches it firmly. Clone size is given for some rows only: seen once, a few or many times, or a class if the clone is expanded.

size,V,D,J,DNA,CDR3
-,TRBV2,-,TRBJ1-4,TGTGCCAGCATCAGGGGAACTAATGAAAAACTGTTTTTT,CASIRGTNEKLFF
once,TRBV2,-,TRBJ1-4,TGTGCCAGCGGGCCCGACGGTTTTAATGAAAAACTGTTTTTT,CASGPDGFNEKLFF
-,TRBV5-1,-,TRBJ2-3,TGCGCCAGCAGCTTGGTTGGCCTTAGCACAGATACGCAGTATTTT,CASSLVGLSTDTQYF
-,TRBV6-6,-,TRBJ2-7,TGTGCCAGCAGTTACTCATCGGGGAACGAGCAGTACTTC,CASSYSSGNEQYF
-,TRBV7-9,TRBD1,TRBJ2-3,TGTGCCAGCAGGAGATGGGACAGTTGGAAAGATACGCAGTATTTT,CASRRWDSWKDTQYF
-,TRBV30,-,TRBJ2-2,TGTGCCTGGTCTAGCGCGAACACCGGGGAGCTGTTTTTT,CAWSSANTGELFF
-,TRBV18,TRBD2,TRBJ2-1,TGTGCCAGCTCATCAAGGACTAGCGACTACAATGAGCAGTTCTTC,CASSSRTSDYNEQFF
-,TRBV27,TRBD1,TRBJ1-2,TGTGCCAGCAGTCAGGGGGCGGGGGCCTATGGCTACACCTTC,CASSQGAGAYGYTF
-,TRBV7-2,-,TRBJ1-2,TGTGCCAGCAGCTTAGTAGTAGGGGCTAACTATGGCTACACCTTC,CASSLVVGANYGYTF
-,TRBV27,-,TRBJ1-4,TGTGCCAGCAGTTCGAGGGAGGGGGAAAAACTGTTTTTT,CASSSREGEKLFF
-,TRBV4-1,TRBD2,TRBJ2-3,TGCGCCAGCAGCCAGGCTAGCGGGGGGGACACAGATACGCAGTATTTT,CASSQASGGDTDTQYF
-,TRBV4-2,-,TRBJ1-5,TGTGCCAGCAGCCAACAGGATTATAGCAATCAGCCCCAGCATTTT,CASSQQDYSNQPQHF
-,TRBV5-1,-,TRBJ1-1,TGCGCCAGCAGCTTGGGGCTGAACACTGAAGCTTTCTTT,CASSLGLNTEAFF
-,TRBV4-3,TRBD2,TRBJ2-1,TGCGCCAGCAGCCCAGGAGAAACTAGCGGCTATCGACGCGCGCAGTTCTTC,CASSPGETSGYRRAQFF
once,TRBV18,TRBD1,TRBJ2-6,TGTGCCAGCTCACCAGTCTCCGGGACAGGAAGCTCTGGGGCCAACGTCCTGACTTTC,CASSPVSGTGSSGANVLTF
-,TRBV4-2,-,TRBJ2-5,TGTGCCAGCAGCCAAGCTACTAGAGGAGAGACCCAGTACTTC,CASSQATRGETQYF
-,TRBV6-5,TRBD1,TRBJ2-7,TGTGCCAGCAGACGAGGACAGGGCTCCTACGAGCAGTACTTC,CASRRGQGSYEQYF
few,TRBV27,TRBD2,TRBJ2-7,TGTGCCAGCAAAGGGCTAGCGGGAGATCTTTACGGGTACGAGCAGTACTTC,CASKGLAGDLYGYEQYF
-,TRBV4-3,TRBD1,TRBJ1-2,TGCGCCAGCAATGCAGGGGGCTTGATGTCCGATGGCTACACCTTC,CASNAGGLMSDGYTF
-,TRBV9,-,TRBJ2-2,TGTGCCAGCAGCGTTTTGGCGGGAACCGGGGAGCTGTTTTTT,CASSVLAGTGELFF
-,TRBV7-3,TRBD2,TRBJ2-3,TGTGCCAGCAGCTTAGGCGTGGCGGGGGGTACAGATACGCAGTATTTT,CASSLGVAGGTDTQYF
few,TRBV7-9,-,TRBJ1-2,TGTGCCAGCAGTTTCGACGGGTCCGATGGCTACACCTTC,CASSFDGSDGYTF
once,TRBV15,-,TRBJ1-2,TGTGCCACCAGCAGAGATATAGGGGGAAACTATGGCTACACCTTC,CATSRDIGGNYGYTF
-,TRBV6-1,TRBD1,TRBJ2-5,TGTGCCAGCAGTGGGCAGACAGGGCTAGAGACCCAGTACTTC,CASSGQTGLETQYF
-,TRBV10-3,TRBD1,TRBJ1-1,TGTGCCATCAGTTTACAGGGGGCTATTAGGGGAGCTTTCTTT,CAISLQGAIRGAFF
-,TRBV4-2,-,TRBJ2-1,TGTGCCAGCAGCGGAGCTCCCGGTAGCTCCTACAATGAGCAGTTCTTC,CASSGAPGSSYNEQFF
medium-sized,TRBV18,-,TRBJ1-2,TGTGCCAGCTCACCACCCGGGGTGAGTGGCTACACCTTC,CASSPPGVSGYTF
-,TRBV4-3,TRBD1,TRBJ1-5,TGCGCCAGCAGCCAATACCAGGGGGCTAGCAATCAGCCCCAGCATTTT,CASSQYQGASNQPQHF
-,TRBV9,TRBD2,TRBJ2-5,TGTGCCAGCAGCGTGTTAGCGGGGTGGGGGGGGACCCAGTACTTC,CASSVLAGWGGTQYF
-,TRBV12-5,-,TRBJ1-2,TGTGCTAGTGGTTTATCCGAGGGATTAGGCTACACCTTC,CASGLSEGLGYTF
-,TRBV4-3,-,TRBJ2-1,TGCGCCAGCAGCCAAGACCCAGGTCAAACCTACAATGAGCAGTTCTTC,CASSQDPGQTYNEQFF
-,TRBV9,-,TRBJ2-7,TGTGCCAGCAGCGCCGGACTTGGCTACGAGCAGTACTTC,CASSAGLGYEQYF
-,TRBV6-4,-,TRBJ2-5,TGTGCCAGCAAGGATTCCGGGACAACCTTAAGAGGGGAAGAGACCCAGTACTTC,CASKDSGTTLRGEETQYF
-,TRBV27,-,TRBJ1-6,TGTGCCAAATCCCGCCAATGGGGGCCTATGGATTCACCCCTCCACTTT,CAKSRQWGPMDSPLHF
-,TRBV11-3,-,TRBJ1-1,TGTGCCAGCAGCTTAGGACAGGATACTGAAGCTTTCTTT,CASSLGQDTEAFF
-,TRBV7-9,-,TRBJ2-7,TGTGCCAGCAGCCTAGACAGAATCTACGAGCAGTACTTC,CASSLDRIYEQYF
-,TRBV28,TRBD1,TRBJ1-5,TGTGCCAGCAGCTGGACAGGCACCAATCAGCCCCAGCATTTT,CASSWTGTNQPQHF
-,TRBV4-1,TRBD2,TRBJ2-7,TGCGCCAGCAGCCATCCCGGACTAGCCCTGAGCTCCTACGAGCAGTACTTC,CASSHPGLALSSYEQYF
-,TRBV19,TRBD1,TRBJ2-5,TGTGCCAGTAGGCACACGGGACAGGGGGTCGAGACCCAGTACTTC,CASRHTGQGVETQYF
-,TRBV2,-,TRBJ2-3,TGTGCCAGCACACTAACAACAGATACGCAGTATTTT,CASTLTTDTQYF
-,TRBV5-1,TRBD1,TRBJ2-2,TGCGCCAGCAGCCCCCTAGGGACAGCGAACACCGGGGAGCTGTTTTTT,CASSPLGTANTGELFF
-,TRBV19,-,TRBJ1-5,TGTGCCAGTAGTATATGGGAGGGGTATCAGCCCCAGCATTTT,CASSIWEGYQPQHF
-,TRBV7-9,-,TRBJ1-1,TGTGCCAGCAGCTTACGGGAGGGCGCGGGCACTGAAGCTTTCTTT,CASSLREGAGTEAFF
-,TRBV2,-,TRBJ2-1,TGTGCCAGCAGTGGGGGCAACAACAATGAGCAGTTCTTC,CASSGGNNNEQFF
-,TRBV6-6,-,TRBJ1-6,TGTGCCAGCAGTTACTCGACACAGGGAACTTCACCCCTCCACTTT,CASSYSTQGTSPLHF
-,TRBV19,TRBD1,TRBJ2-7,TGTGCCAGTAGTATAGATCAGGGGGCGAGAAACGAGCAGTACTTC,CASSIDQGARNEQYF
-,TRBV5-1,TRBD1,TRBJ2-5,TGCGCCAGCAGCTTGAAGCAGGGGGCATGGGAGACCCAGTACTTC,CASSLKQGAWETQYF
-,TRBV7-8,TRBD2,TRBJ2-2,TGTGCCAGCAGCTATAGCGGGTACACCGGGGAGCTGTTTTTT,CASSYSGYTGELFF
-,TRBV19,-,TRBJ2-3,TGTGCCAGTAGTATCGGAGGGTCGAGGAATACGCAGTATTTT,CASSIGGSRNTQYF
few,TRBV7-8,TRBD1,TRBJ2-2,TGTGCCAGCAGCCTCCCGGGACAGGGATACGGGGAGCTGTTTTTT,CASSLPGQGYGELFF
medium-sized,TRBV19,-,TRBJ1-2,TGTGCCAGTAGTATCCAAACCGGGAATCATGGCTACACCTTC,CASSIQTGNHGYTF
-,TRBV2,-,TRBJ1-4,TGTGCCAGCAGTGACGCAGGGTTTAGAGAAAAACTGTTTTTT,CASSDAGFREKLFF
-,TRBV6-5,-,TRBJ2-7,TGTGCCAGCAGAAACAGTATATTCTCCTACGAGCAGTACTTC,CASRNSIFSYEQYF
-,TRBV7-7,-,TRBJ2-5,TGTGCCAGCAGCCCCCGAGGTGGAGAGACCCAGTACTTC,CASSPRGGETQYF
-,TRBV6-1,-,TRBJ2-2,TGTGCCACCCGGATTGGGTGGGGAGGCACCGGGGAGCTGTTTTTT,CATRIGWGGTGELFF
-,TRBV6-5,-,TRBJ1-4,TGTGCCAGCAGTTACGGAGGGGCGACTAATGAAAAACTGTTTTTT,CASSYGGATNEKLFF
-,TRBV7-9,TRBD1,TRBJ1-2,TGTGCCAGCAGCTTGTTCGCAGGGGGTGAGCGGAACTATGGCTACACCTTC,CASSLFAGGERNYGYTF
-,TRBV2,-,TRBJ1-5,TGTGCCAGCAGTGAGAGCGGCAATCAGCCCCAGCATTTT,CASSESGNQPQHF
once,TRBV5-6,-,TRBJ1-5,TGTGCCAGCAGCTTGGGGGGGGGTCAGCCCCAGCATTTT,CASSLGGGQPQHF
-,TRBV2,TRBD2,TRBJ2-3,TGTGCCAGCAGTGAAGGGCTAGCGGGCTCCACAGATACGCAGTATTTT,CASSEGLAGSTDTQYF